Shown below are 27 T cell receptor beta chains from a single sample sequenced in a study of blood T cell repertoires in COVID-19 (TCRdb year 2020). The library was prepared using the immunoSEQ multiplex PCR assay. Here the immuneACCESS table is served through TCRdb, limited to in-frame sequences with V and J called. Missing clones are a known gap in these copies; in checked studies unresolved V genes cover under half, and the rest lacks a known reason. Within this sample are approximately 200,000 clones, with around 89% of them counted one time only. In total, the top ten clones hold 1.2% of the sample. Sequenced input: PBMCs or T cells enriched from blood (not recorded which). These receptors all stem from a young man who had recovered from COVID-19.

The chain uses TRBV7-8 and TRBJ1-5, with 8 bases fitting TRBD1. The ends lost 3 bases at V and 0 bases at J; junction bases unmatched: 7. Germline CDR1 SGHVS, CDR2 FQNEAQ. The CDR3 is 17 amino acids. As DNA, the CDR3 is TGTGCCAGCAGCTTGATGGGACAGGACCTTAGCAATCAGCCCCAGCATTTT. Amino acid sequence: CASSLMGQDLSNQPQHF.

The rearrangement joins TRBV6-5 to TRBJ1-3; D possibly corresponds to TRBD1 (5 bases). The CDR3 has 16 amino acids. Trimming cost V 2 bases and J 0 bases, with 11 bases left between them. Germline CDR1 MNHEY, CDR2 SVGAGI. The CDR3 DNA follows: TGTGCCAGCAGTTACAAGGGGCCAAGCTCTGGAAACACCATATATTTT. The encoded protein is CASSYKGPSSGNTIYF.

This clone was recorded once. The chain employs TRBV28 and TRBJ2-7, with 8 bases that match TRBD2. The CDR3 runs 14 residues. The germline gives CDR1 MDHEN, CDR2 SYDVKM. With 5 bases clipped from V and 5 bases from J, the junction kept 8 bases outside the gene matches. The CDR3: CASSGEAGVNEQYF. Here the CDR3 DNA reads TGTGCCAGCAGTGGCGAAGCGGGAGTAAACGAGCAGTACTTC.

J is TRBJ2-7 and V is TRBV7-8, with TRBD2 matching over 10 bases. V dropped 0 bases and J dropped 2; count of bases not matched to a gene: 4. Germline-derived CDR1 and CDR2 are SGHVS and FQNEAQ. The CDR3 runs 16 residues. This CDR3 is CASSLAASGGTYEQYF. CDR3 nucleotides: TGTGCCAGCAGCTTAGCGGCTAGCGGGGGTACCTACGAGCAGTACTTC. The full variable domain, in which reference TRBV7-8 and TRBJ2-7 provide the parts outside the CDR3, is GAGVSQSPRYKVAKRGQDVALRCDPISGHVSLFWYQQALGQGPEFLTYFQNEAQLDKSGLPSDRFFAERPEGSVSTLKIQRTQQEDSAVYLCASSLAASGGTYEQYFGPGTRLTVT.

The chain couples TRBV30 to TRBJ1-2; the D gene is possibly TRBD1 (5 bases). Per germline, CDR1 GTSNPN and CDR2 SVGIG (reference sequence). This CDR3 is built from 16 residues. V was cut by 2 bases and J by 1 base, with 17 bases left in between. The CDR3 nucleotides are TGTGCCTGGAGTTCGGGTCGGGGGACCTTTAACTATGGCTACACCTTC. This encodes CAWSSGRGTFNYGYTF.

The chain is built from TRBV28 and TRBJ1-3; 9 bases match TRBD1. This CDR3 comprises 16 residues. V lost 6 bases to trimming and J lost 2 bases; unmatched junction nucleotides: 8. The germline gives CDR1 MDHEN, CDR2 SYDVKM. The CDR3 nucleotides are TGTGCCAGCAGCCCCGGGACAGGGAAAACTGGAAACACCATATATTTT. Translated, it gives CASSPGTGKTGNTIYF.

The J gene is TRBJ1-4, the V gene TRBV4-2; the D gene is possibly TRBD1 (6 bases). This CDR3 has 20 amino acids. V was cut by 0 bases and J by 7 bases, with 27 bases left in between. Germline V gives CDR1 LGHNA, CDR2 YNFKEQ. As DNA, the CDR3 is TGTGCCAGCAGCCAAGAGAATGGGAAGGACAGTGGAACCTTGGGTGAAAAACTGTTTTTT. Translated, it gives CASSQENGKDSGTLGEKLFF.

This clone was recorded once. The CDR3 DNA sequence: TGTGCCACCAGTGACCCTGGACTAGCGGGAGTCGGGGACAATGAGCAGTTCTTC. This sequence encodes CATSDPGLAGVGDNEQFF. The chain has TRBV24-1 and TRBJ2-1; TRBD2 matches at 13 bases. From germline, CDR1 is KGHDR and CDR2 SFDVKD. Trimming at V came to 4 bases and at J to 5 bases, leaving 10 bases not matched to a gene. The CDR3 extends over 18 amino acids.

The gene calls are TRBV6-6 and TRBJ1-5; D ambiguous. The CDR3 has 14 residues. Germline loops: CDR1 MNHNY, CDR2 SVGAGI (reference sequence). V was pared by 0 bases and J by 9 bases, with 12 bases between. The CDR3 sequence: CASSYSGAHGPQHF. Written as DNA, the CDR3 is TGTGCCAGCAGTTACTCAGGAGCTCACGGGCCCCAGCATTTT.

J is TRBJ2-7 and V is TRBV10-3; 8 bases match TRBD2. V trimming: 6 bases; J trimming: 1 base; junction bases outside the gene matches: 8. Per germline, CDR1 ENHRY and CDR2 SYGVKD. The CDR3 sequence is 15 residues long. CDR3 region: CAISGLAGGSYEQYF. CDR3 bases: TGTGCCATCAGCGGACTGGCGGGGGGATCCTACGAGCAGTACTTC.

This chain links TRBV2 with TRBJ2-1; D call uncertain. Per the germline V gene, CDR1 is SNHLY and CDR2 is FYNNEI. With 8 bases removed from V and 0 bases from J, the gap between germline ends came to 8 bases. The CDR3 has 13 residues. The CDR3 spells CASSGSSYNEQFF. In DNA form, the CDR3 reads TGTGCCAGCTCCGGGTCCTCCTACAATGAGCAGTTCTTC.

This clone was observed a few times. The sample holds other DNA sequences that translate to the same CDR3. CDR3 sequence (DNA): TGTGCCAGCTCACCCGGACAGAACACTGAAGCTTTCTTT. This codes for CASSPGQNTEAFF. The V and J genes are TRBV18 and TRBJ1-1; TRBD1 is a possible D gene (5 bases). Germline assignment: CDR1 KGHSH and CDR2 LQKENI. The CDR3 runs to 13 residues. Trimming stripped 3 bases from V and 1 base from J, with 6 bases between. Supplemented by reference TRBV18 and TRBJ1-1, the full variable domain reads NAGVMQNPRHLVRRRGQEARLRCSPMKGHSHVYWYRQLPEEGLKFMVYLQKENIIDESGMPKERFSAEFPKEGPSILRIQQVVRGDSAAYFCASSPGQNTEAFFGQGTRLTVV.

The V gene is TRBV24-1, the J gene TRBJ1-2; 7 bases agree with TRBD1. CDR1 and CDR2 from the germline V gene are KGHDR and SFDVKD. CDR3 length equals 17 residues. With V trimmed by 4 bases and J by 4 bases, 14 bases remained unmatched. The CDR3 loop reads CATSDRNGGQAPYGYTF. CDR3 sequence (DNA): TGTGCCACCAGTGACCGAAATGGTGGACAGGCCCCCTATGGCTACACCTTC.

The genes are TRBV5-1 and TRBJ1-4, with 7 bases aligning to TRBD1. CDR1 SGHRS and CDR2 YFSETQ come from the germline V gene. The junction had 8 bases not matched to a gene; V was cut back by 1 base and J by 8 bases. The CDR3 consists of 15 residues. CDR3 bases: TGCGCCAGCAGCTTGACGACAGGGTCTCGGGAAAAACTGTTTTTT. Translated: CASSLTTGSREKLFF. The whole variable domain, remainder taken from reference TRBV5-1 and TRBJ1-4, is KAGVTQTPRYLIKTRGQQVTLSCSPISGHRSVSWYQQTPGQGLQFLFEYFSETQRNKGNFPGRFSGRQFSNSRSEMNVSTLELGDSALYLCASSLTTGSREKLFFGSGTQLSVL.

This clone was found once. This chain links TRBV3-1 (or the pseudogene TRBV3-2) with TRBJ2-3, with D possibly TRBD1 on 6 matching bases. V lost 4 bases and J lost 0, with 14 bases in between. Germline loops: CDR1 LGHDT, CDR2 YNNKEL (reference sequence). The CDR3 spans 16 residues. The CDR3 DNA is TGTGCCAGCAGCCCCCGAGGACAGTTAAGCACAGATACGCAGTATTTT. Its translation is CASSPRGQLSTDTQYF.

The chain couples TRBV10-3 to TRBJ1-2; D is possibly TRBD1 (5 bases). This CDR3 contains 16 residues. The germline V and J ends were trimmed by 6 bases and 4 bases, with 21 bases remaining between them. From germline, CDR1 is ENHRY and CDR2 SYGVKD. The CDR3 DNA reads as TGTGCCATCAGGCCCACGGAGGGGCCCTCTATCTATGGCTACACCTTC. Its protein product is CAIRPTEGPSIYGYTF.

This sequence joins TRBV9 and TRBJ2-1; 11 positions agree with TRBD2. The CDR3 is 16 residues long. Germline V CDR1 and CDR2: SGDLS, YYNGEE. J was trimmed by 3 bases and V by 3 bases; bases with no gene match: 5. The CDR3, as DNA: TGTGCCAGCAGCGCCTCGGGACTAGCGGTCTACAATGAGCAGTTCTTC. It specifies CASSASGLAVYNEQFF. The full variable domain, completed using reference TRBV9 and TRBJ2-1, is DSGVTQTPKHLITATGQRVTLRCSPRSGDLSVYWYQQSLDQGLQFLIQYYNGEERAKGNILERFSAQQFPDLHSELNLSSLELGDSALYFCASSASGLAVYNEQFFGPGTRLTVL.

The chain has TRBV7-8 and TRBJ2-7; 7 bases map to TRBD2. The CDR3 totals 17 residues. Germline trimming cut 4 bases from V and 2 bases from J; bases unmatched to any gene: 14. CDR1 is SGHVS and CDR2 is FQNEAQ in the germline V gene. For the CDR3, the DNA is TGTGCCAGCAGCTCCGGGGGGTTGGTAGGGGCCACCTACGAGCAGTACTTC. Translation gives CASSSGGLVGATYEQYF.

This chain's CDR3 is CASSPGASGGGDTQYF. DNA for the CDR3: TGTGCCAGCAGCCCCGGGGCTAGCGGGGGGGGTGATACGCAGTATTTT. The rearrangement joins TRBV9 to TRBJ2-3, with TRBD2 matching over 12 bases. This CDR3 has 16 residues. From germline, CDR1 is SGDLS and CDR2 YYNGEE. Trimming removed 4 bases from V and 6 bases from J; junction bases left unmatched: 9.

The chain has TRBV9 and TRBJ2-1; 10 bases line up with TRBD2. There are 18 residues in the CDR3. Germline lookup yields CDR1 SGDLS and CDR2 YYNGEE. The trim removed 3 bases at V and 4 bases at J, leaving 13 bases unmatched. The CDR3 here is CASSERKTTSGKYNEQFF. In nucleotides, the CDR3 is TGTGCCAGCAGCGAAAGAAAGACCACTAGCGGGAAATACAATGAGCAGTTCTTC.

V usage is TRBV30 and J usage is TRBJ1-5; TRBD1 might be the D (6 bases). Germline V gene data show CDR1 as GTSNPN and CDR2 as SVGIG (reference sequence). Trimming removed 3 bases at V and 2 bases at J, with 8 bases between. The CDR3 contains 13 residues. The CDR3 sequence: CAWRQGGNQPQHF. CDR3 DNA: TGTGCCTGGAGACAGGGCGGCAATCAGCCCCAGCATTTT.

V is TRBV7-2 and J is TRBJ1-3; 12 bases are a match to TRBD1. This CDR3 is 19 amino acids long. The junction had 10 bases not matched to a gene; V was cut back by 4 bases and J by 0 bases. Germline V lookup: CDR1 SGHTA, CDR2 FQGNSA. The CDR3 sequence: CASSSGTGGVLGSGNTIYF. The CDR3 nucleotides are TGTGCCAGCAGCTCAGGGACAGGGGGCGTTCTGGGCTCTGGAAACACCATATATTTT.

The V gene is TRBV19, the J gene TRBJ2-5, with D perhaps matching TRBD1 (7 bases). Germline CDR1 is LNHDA and CDR2 is SQIVND (reference sequence). CDR3 size: 15 residues. The germline V and J ends were trimmed by 5 bases and 4 bases, with 17 bases remaining between them. CDR3 coding DNA: TGTGCCAGTAGTGATGGTGGGACAGCGGGAGAGACCCAGTACTTC. Translated: CASSDGGTAGETQYF. The entire variable domain, with the rest obtained from reference TRBV19 and TRBJ2-5, is as follows: DGGITQSPKYLFRKEGQNVTLSCEQNLNHDAMYWYRQDPGQGLRLIYYSQIVNDFQKGDIAEGYSVSREKKESFPLTVTSAQKNPTAFYLCASSDGGTAGETQYFGPGTRLLVL.

The CDR3, as DNA: TGTGCCAGCAGTGCAGAGGGCCGTCAGTACTTC. Encoded protein: CASSAEGRQYF. V is TRBV12-3 or TRBV12-4 and J is TRBJ2-4, with D tentatively TRBD2 (5 bases). Trimming cost V 5 bases and J 12 bases, with 11 bases left between them. The CDR3 contains 11 residues.

This rearrangement joins TRBV27 to TRBJ1-2; tentatively, D is TRBD1 (5 bases). Germline CDR1 is MNHEY and CDR2 is SMNVEV (reference sequence). V lost 5 bases and J lost 5, with 21 bases in between. This CDR3 is 16 amino acids long. CDR3 sequence reads: CASSPIPPGGGYGYTF. In nucleotides, the CDR3 is TGTGCCAGCAGTCCTATTCCCCCCGGGGGAGGGTATGGCTACACCTTC.

This rearrangement joins TRBV4-3 to TRBJ1-4, with 10 bases aligning to TRBD1. Germline V CDR1 and CDR2: LGHNA, YSLEER. The CDR3 spans 21 residues. Trimming at V came to 0 bases and at J to 5 bases, leaving 18 bases not matched to a gene. The DNA for the CDR3 is TGCGCCAGCAGCCAAGATCTGGGCCCCGGGACAGGGGCCAAGGGGAATGAAAAACTGTTTTTT. Its translation is CASSQDLGPGTGAKGNEKLFF.

This clone was detected only a few times. J is TRBJ2-4 and V is TRBV27; 10 nucleotides align to TRBD1. The CDR3 extends over 14 amino acids. V lost 6 bases and J lost 5; bases outside the gene matches: 4. Germline V CDR1 and CDR2: MNHEY, SMNVEV (reference sequence). The CDR3 reads CASRRTGGENIQYF. The CDR3 DNA follows: TGTGCCAGCAGGCGGACAGGGGGTGAAAACATTCAGTACTTC.